This T cell receptor (beta chain) was sequenced during a study of radiotherapy plus CTLA-4 blockade in lung cancer. Whole-study findings and limits: Response, reportedly, was best predicted by interferon-beta along with early blood T cell clone dynamics. Blood saw expansion of tumor-derived TCR clones after radiotherapy plus ipilimumab.

About this clone itself: Its cognate antigen is unknown.

Chemo-refractory metastatic non-small-cell lung cancer patients underwent focal radiation alongside CTLA-4 blockade with ipilimumab. Germline V CDR1 and CDR2: WSHSY, SAAADI. V lost 6 bases to trimming and J lost 4 bases; unmatched junction nucleotides: 1. This CDR3 is built from 13 residues. Some clones are missing from TCRdb's copy, which holds only in-frame ones; the method was immunoSEQ multiplex PCR. The sample has 50,000 or so clones; around 85% are singletons. V is TRBV10-2 and J is TRBJ2-5, with TRBD2 identical over 11 bases. The starting material was peripheral blood, obtained from a patient treated with radiotherapy plus ipilimumab. This TCR was sampled from a human donor with non-small cell lung cancer who had a partial response to radiotherapy plus ipilimumab. The CDR3 DNA follows: TGCGCCAGCAGAGGACTAGCGGGAGAGACCCAGTACTTC. Encoded protein: CASRGLAGETQYF.